The 28 T cell receptor beta chains listed next were all sequenced from one sample in a study of blood T cell repertoires in COVID-19. This table comes from immunoSEQ multiplex PCR, and its TCRdb copy is limited to in-frame clones, with some not included. The table lists some 97,000 clones, roughly 92% of them singletons. Input material: peripheral blood. Source of these receptors: a man aged 65-85 years with acute or convalescent COVID-19.

This rearrangement joins TRBV20-1 to TRBJ2-3; perhaps TRBD1 as D (6 bases). Germline values: CDR1 DFQATT, CDR2 SNEGSKA (reference sequence). CDR3 length equals 11 residues. With 6 bases removed from V and 5 bases from J, the gap between germline ends came to 9 bases. CDR3: CSALQGDTQYF. The DNA for the CDR3 is TGCAGTGCCCTACAGGGAGATACGCAGTATTTT.

V gene TRBV24-1 combines with J gene TRBJ2-5; no clear D gene. The CDR3 sequence is 15 residues long. V lost 0 bases and J lost 0, with 7 bases in between. Germline assignment: CDR1 KGHDR and CDR2 SFDVKD. The chain's CDR3 is CATSDLSSDQETQYF. CDR3 bases: TGTGCCACCAGTGATTTGAGTAGTGACCAAGAGACCCAGTACTTC.

The DNA for the CDR3 is TGTGCCAGCAGCTCCTCCCGGGACAGGGTCATGGAGACCCAGTACTTC. Translation gives CASSSSRDRVMETQYF. V gene TRBV7-9 combines with J gene TRBJ2-5, with TRBD1 matching 9 bases. With 4 bases clipped from V and 5 bases from J, the junction kept 11 bases outside the gene matches. Germline CDR1 reads SEHNR; CDR2 reads FQNEAQ (reference sequence). This CDR3 is built from 16 residues.

The J gene is TRBJ2-6, the V gene TRBV25-1; 7 positions agree with TRBD2. Germline CDR1 MGHDK, CDR2 SYGVNS. The CDR3 runs to 14 residues. Unmatched junction bases numbered 14, after V lost 6 bases and J lost 15 bases. The CDR3 loop is CASRSGLLGVRLTF. Here the CDR3 DNA reads TGTGCCAGCAGATCGGGACTACTAGGGGTACGCCTGACTTTC. The entire variable domain, with the rest obtained from reference TRBV25-1 and TRBJ2-6, is as follows: EADIYQTPRYLVIGTGKKITLECSQTMGHDKMYWYQQDPGMELHLIHYSYGVNSTEKGDLSSESTVSRIRTEHFPLTLESARPSHTSQYLCASRSGLLGVRLTFGAGSRLTVL.

This sequence joins TRBV11-3 and TRBJ2-7, with 8 nucleotides matching TRBD1. The germline V gene encodes CDR1 SGHNT and CDR2 YENEEA. CDR3 length: 13 residues. Unmatched junction bases numbered 9, after V lost 8 bases and J lost 6 bases. The chain's CDR3 is CASAQTGAGEQYF. CDR3 bases: TGTGCCAGCGCACAGACAGGGGCGGGCGAGCAGTACTTC.

V and J are TRBV27 and TRBJ2-1, with 8 bases matching TRBD2. The length of the CDR3 is 19 residues. In germline, CDR1 is MNHEY, CDR2 SMNVEV (reference sequence). V shed 2 bases and J 8 bases; nucleotides not matched to a gene: 20. In DNA, the CDR3 is TGTGCCAGCAGTTTAATAACGGCCGGGGGGGCCCTTAGTGACGATGAGCAGTTCTTC. As protein: CASSLITAGGALSDDEQFF.

This clone was observed once. The rearrangement links TRBV6-5 to TRBJ2-7; 10 nucleotides match TRBD1. This CDR3 spans 14 amino acids. J gave up 6 bases and V 2 bases, and 4 bases lay outside the gene matches. The germline V gene has CDR1 MNHEY and CDR2 SVGAGI. CDR3 in amino acids: CASSYGTGDPEQYF. The CDR3 coding sequence is TGTGCCAGCAGTTACGGGACAGGGGATCCCGAGCAGTACTTC.

J is TRBJ1-5 and V is TRBV12-3 or TRBV12-4; 7 nucleotides line up with TRBD1. The CDR3 totals 13 residues. Losses at the gene ends were 8 bases for V and 4 bases for J; bases not matched to a gene: 5. The CDR3 reads CASSGQQNQPQHF. CDR3 DNA sequence: TGTGCCAGCTCGGGACAGCAAAATCAGCCCCAGCATTTT.

The genes are TRBV7-2 and TRBJ2-1; weak D call: TRBD2 (5 bases). The CDR3 is 15 amino acids. The ends were cut back, 5 bases at V and 1 base at J, with 12 bases in the middle. Germline CDR1 and CDR2: SGHTA and FQGNSA. CDR3 in DNA: TGTGCCAGCAGCCAAACTAGAGGATCCTACAATGAGCAGTTCTTC. It translates to CASSQTRGSYNEQFF.

The rearrangement uses TRBV27 and TRBJ1-1; D remains ambiguous. Germline V gene sequence: CDR1 MNHEY, CDR2 SMNVEV (reference sequence). V shed 6 bases and J shed 1 base, with 12 bases lying between them. This CDR3 has 14 residues. Here the CDR3 DNA reads TGTGCCAGCAGCAACAGACCAGAGAACACTGAAGCTTTCTTT. Translation: CASSNRPENTEAFF.

The chain is built from TRBV7-8 and TRBJ1-2, with a possible D match to TRBD1 (6 bases). CDR1 and CDR2 (germline): SGHVS, FQNEAQ. The CDR3 sequence is 16 residues long. Between the trimmed V and J ends, which lost 3 bases and 5 bases, there was a span of 19 bases. CDR3 bases: TGTGCCAGCAGCTTTAGGACAGTTCCCCAGGGGTATGGCTACACCTTC. Translated, it gives CASSFRTVPQGYGYTF. Looking up the rest from reference TRBV7-8 and TRBJ1-2 gives the full variable domain: GAGVSQSPRYKVAKRGQDVALRCDPISGHVSLFWYQQALGQGPEFLTYFQNEAQLDKSGLPSDRFFAERPEGSVSTLKIQRTQQEDSAVYLCASSFRTVPQGYGYTFGSGTRLTVV.

This clone is a singleton in its sample. The rearrangement links TRBV3-1 (or the pseudogene TRBV3-2) to TRBJ2-1; perhaps TRBD2 as D (7 bases). CDR1 LGHDT and CDR2 YNNKEL come from the germline V gene (reference sequence). The CDR3 totals 15 residues. Trimming stripped 4 bases from V and 0 bases from J, with 10 bases between. CDR3 protein: CASSLGGASYNEQFF. CDR3 DNA sequence: TGTGCCAGCAGCCTGGGGGGGGCCTCCTACAATGAGCAGTTCTTC.

The rearrangement uses TRBV28 and TRBJ2-1, with 8 bases identical to TRBD1. The germline CDR1 and CDR2 sequences are MDHEN and SYDVKM. Trimming took 9 bases from V and 9 from J; bases not matched to a gene: 13. The CDR3 runs to 14 residues. The CDR3 region is CASSGQGKQSEQFF. CDR3 sequence (DNA): TGTGCCAGTTCCGGACAGGGTAAACAGAGTGAGCAGTTCTTC.

A few counts support this clone. The chain uses TRBV24-1 and TRBJ1-2; D is possibly TRBD1 (5 bases). V lost 6 bases, J lost 4 bases, and 17 bases lay in between. The length of the CDR3 is 15 residues. The germline V gene has CDR1 KGHDR and CDR2 SFDVKD. In nucleotides, the CDR3 is TGTGCCACCAGTTGGCCGGCGGGGCCCTCCTATGGCTACACCTTC. It specifies CATSWPAGPSYGYTF.

The CDR3 protein is CASSSGFLNTEAFF. CDR3 nucleotides: TGTGCCAGCAGCTCAGGGTTTTTGAACACTGAAGCTTTCTTT. The J gene is TRBJ1-1, the V gene TRBV7-9, with D tentatively TRBD1 (5 bases). The germline CDR1 and CDR2 sequences are SEHNR and FQNEAQ (reference sequence). The V and J ends lost 4 bases and 0 bases respectively, with 9 bases between them. This CDR3 comprises 14 residues.

The chain has TRBV4-3 and TRBJ2-3, with TRBD2 as a possible D gene (5 bases). Germline CDR1 LGHNA, CDR2 YSLEER. The length of the CDR3 is 15 residues. Deletions cut 0 bases from V and 4 bases from J, with 11 bases between. CDR3 protein: CASSQEKRVADTQYF. The CDR3 DNA sequence: TGCGCCAGCAGCCAAGAAAAGAGGGTGGCAGATACGCAGTATTTT.

The chain employs TRBV7-9 and TRBJ1-4; the D gene is possibly TRBD1 (5 bases). Germline assignment: CDR1 SEHNR and CDR2 FQNEAQ (reference sequence). The germline V and J ends were trimmed by 4 bases and 8 bases, with 14 bases remaining between them. The CDR3 is 14 amino acids. The DNA of the CDR3 is TGTGCCAGCAGCTACCCAGGGAGGGGAGAAAAACTGTTTTTT. This encodes CASSYPGRGEKLFF. Together with reference TRBV7-9 and TRBJ1-4, the CDR3 gives the full variable domain: DTGVSQNPRHKITKRGQNVTFRCDPISEHNRLYWYRQTLGQGPEFLTYFQNEAQLEKSRLLSDRFSAERPKGSFSTLEIQRTEQGDSAMYLCASSYPGRGEKLFFGSGTQLSVL.

This chain joins TRBV6-5 and TRBJ2-7, with D unclear. The CDR3 has 14 amino acids. Trimming cost V 0 bases and J 1 base, with 7 bases left between them. The germline gives CDR1 MNHEY, CDR2 SVGAGI. CDR3 sequence (DNA): TGTGCCAGCAGTTACTCCCAGCGATCCTACGAGCAGTACTTC. This translates into CASSYSQRSYEQYF.

This chain uses TRBV12-5 with TRBJ2-1; D is ambiguous. Trimming removed 1 base from V and 0 bases from J, with 7 bases in between. The CDR3 is 15 amino acids. Germline CDR1 LGHNT, CDR2 FRNRAP. The CDR3 DNA follows: TGTGCTAGTGGTTTGGGATCCAGCTCCTACAATGAGCAGTTCTTC. Translating gives CASGLGSSSYNEQFF.

The rearrangement uses TRBV28 and TRBJ2-7; 9 bases map to TRBD1. The length of the CDR3 is 13 residues. V gave up 5 bases and J gave up 4 bases; unmatched junction bases: 3. Looked up from germline, CDR1 is MDHEN and CDR2 is SYDVKM. The CDR3 coding sequence is TGTGCCAGCAGTCCGGGACAGGGATACGAGCAGTACTTC. This encodes CASSPGQGYEQYF. Full variable domain (missing parts from reference TRBV28 and TRBJ2-7): DVKVTQSSRYLVKRTGEKVFLECVQDMDHENMFWYRQDPGLGLRLIYFSYDVKMKEKGDIPEGYSVSREKKERFSLILESASTNQTSMYLCASSPGQGYEQYFGPGTRLTVT.

The chain is built from TRBV10-3 and TRBJ1-2; the match to TRBD1 covers 9 bases. This CDR3 contains 16 residues. Germline V CDR1 and CDR2: ENHRY, SYGVKD. J gave up 0 bases and V 3 bases, and 5 bases lay outside the gene matches. CDR3 coding DNA: TGTGCCATCAGTGATGGGACAGGGAAGGCTAACTATGGCTACACCTTC. This translates into CAISDGTGKANYGYTF.

The V gene is TRBV29-1, the J gene TRBJ2-2; 11 nucleotides match TRBD2. The trim removed 4 bases at V and 6 bases at J, leaving 7 bases unmatched. This CDR3 is 15 amino acids long. Germline V gene lookup returns CDR1 SQVTM and CDR2 ANQGSEA. CDR3 loop: CSVGSSGGLPGELFF. DNA for the CDR3: TGCAGCGTTGGATCTAGCGGGGGGTTGCCCGGGGAGCTGTTTTTT.

This chain uses TRBV3-1 (or the pseudogene TRBV3-2) with TRBJ1-5; D not certain. The CDR3 contains 15 residues. Trimming removed 1 base at V and 0 bases at J, with 7 bases between. Germline-derived CDR1 and CDR2 are LGHDT and YNNKEL (reference sequence). Written as DNA, the CDR3 is TGTGCCAGCAGCCAAGCCCCATCTAGCAATCAGCCCCAGCATTTT. Translated: CASSQAPSSNQPQHF.

V is TRBV11-2 and J is TRBJ2-2; tentative D call: TRBD2 (5 bases). CDR1 is SGHAT and CDR2 is FQNNGV in the germline V gene. The V and J ends lost 0 bases and 4 bases respectively, with 15 bases between them. CDR3 size: 17 residues. CDR3 protein: CASSLDLLAGRTGELFF. DNA for the CDR3: TGTGCCAGCAGCTTAGATTTATTGGCGGGCCGCACCGGGGAGCTGTTTTTT.

The V call is TRBV12-5, the J call TRBJ1-5; D unclear. The CDR3 is 13 residues long. Germline-derived CDR1 and CDR2 are LGHNT and FRNRAP. The germline V and J ends were trimmed by 1 base and 10 bases, with 11 bases remaining between them. The CDR3 nucleotides read TGTGCTAGTGGTTTGGAGGAGGGTAGCCCCCAGCATTTT. Translated, it gives CASGLEEGSPQHF.

The chain joins TRBV11-3 to TRBJ2-7; no firm D call. This CDR3 is built from 13 residues. V was cut by 1 base and J by 0 bases, with 4 bases left in between. In germline, CDR1 is SGHNT, CDR2 YENEEA. The CDR3 nucleotides read TGTGCCAGCAGCTTAGTGGCCTCCTACGAGCAGTACTTC. The encoded protein is CASSLVASYEQYF.

The V call is TRBV7-9, the J call TRBJ2-5, with 7 bases fitting TRBD2. Germline values: CDR1 SEHNR, CDR2 FQNEAQ (reference sequence). V was pared by 6 bases and J by 2 bases, with 3 bases of the junction left unmatched. The CDR3 is 13 amino acids. CDR3 sequence (DNA): TGTGCCAGCAGGGGGAGGGCTCAAGAGACCCAGTACTTC. It codes for CASRGRAQETQYF.

The rearrangement uses TRBV7-2 and TRBJ2-3, with TRBD2 as a possible D gene (6 bases). Germline V gives CDR1 SGHTA, CDR2 FQGNSA. The CDR3 runs to 15 residues. Trimming pared 5 bases from V and 5 bases from J, leaving 17 bases between. The CDR3 bases are TGTGCCAGCAGCGCGCCCTCCGCGGGACGAGATACGCAGTATTTT. It encodes CASSAPSAGRDTQYF.